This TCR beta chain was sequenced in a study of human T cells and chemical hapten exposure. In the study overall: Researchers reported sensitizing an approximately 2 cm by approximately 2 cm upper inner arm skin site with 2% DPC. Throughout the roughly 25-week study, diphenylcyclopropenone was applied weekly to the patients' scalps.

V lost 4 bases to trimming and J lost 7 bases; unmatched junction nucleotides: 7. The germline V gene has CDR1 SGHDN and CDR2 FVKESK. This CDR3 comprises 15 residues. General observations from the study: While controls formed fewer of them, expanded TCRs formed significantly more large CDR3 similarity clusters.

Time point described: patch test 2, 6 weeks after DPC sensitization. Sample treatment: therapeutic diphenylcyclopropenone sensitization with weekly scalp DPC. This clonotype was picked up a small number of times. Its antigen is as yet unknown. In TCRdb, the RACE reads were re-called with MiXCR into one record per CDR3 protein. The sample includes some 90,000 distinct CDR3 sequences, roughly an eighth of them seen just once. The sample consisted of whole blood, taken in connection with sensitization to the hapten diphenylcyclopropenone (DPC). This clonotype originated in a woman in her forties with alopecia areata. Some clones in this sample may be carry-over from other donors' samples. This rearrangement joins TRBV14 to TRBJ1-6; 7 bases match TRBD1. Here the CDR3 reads CASSLGGTANSPLHF. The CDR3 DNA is TGTGCCAGCAGCCTAGGCGGGACAGCCAATTCACCCCTCCACTTT. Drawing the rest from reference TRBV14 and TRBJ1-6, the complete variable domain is EAGVTQFPSHSVIEKGQTVTLRCDPISGHDNLYWYRRVMGKEIKFLLHFVKESKQDESGMPNNRFLAERTGGTYSTLKVQPAELEDSGVYFCASSLGGTANSPLHFGNGTRLTVT.